The T cell receptor (beta chain) described here comes from a study of blood T cell repertoires in COVID-19. Study details: T cells, B-cell-depleted T cells, or PBMCs supplied cDNA or gDNA.

The data were produced by immunoSEQ multiplex PCR, yet TCRdb's version contains in-frame clones alone and is incomplete. Of around 430,000 clones detected, about 86% appear once; the ten largest clones hold roughly a tenth. The CDR3 length is 12 residues. V was shortened by 5 bases and J by 7 bases, with 14 bases between the two germline ends. CDR1 and CDR2 (germline): SQVTM, ANQGSEA. The V and J genes are TRBV29-1 and TRBJ1-2, with D tentatively TRBD1 (5 bases). The sequence was collected from a woman between 45 and 60 years old who had recovered from COVID-19. The sample comprised PBMCs or T cells enriched from blood (not recorded which). CDR3 nucleotides: TGCAGCGTTCTCTCCGGGGGGTTTGGCTACACCTTC. Translated: CSVLSGGFGYTF. The variable domain in full, with the rest retrieved from reference TRBV29-1 and TRBJ1-2, is SAVISQKPSRDICQRGTSLTIQCQVDSQVTMMFWYRQQPGQSLTLIATANQGSEATYESGFVIDKFPISRPNLTFSTLTVSNMSPEDSSIYLCSVLSGGFGYTFGSGTRLTVV.